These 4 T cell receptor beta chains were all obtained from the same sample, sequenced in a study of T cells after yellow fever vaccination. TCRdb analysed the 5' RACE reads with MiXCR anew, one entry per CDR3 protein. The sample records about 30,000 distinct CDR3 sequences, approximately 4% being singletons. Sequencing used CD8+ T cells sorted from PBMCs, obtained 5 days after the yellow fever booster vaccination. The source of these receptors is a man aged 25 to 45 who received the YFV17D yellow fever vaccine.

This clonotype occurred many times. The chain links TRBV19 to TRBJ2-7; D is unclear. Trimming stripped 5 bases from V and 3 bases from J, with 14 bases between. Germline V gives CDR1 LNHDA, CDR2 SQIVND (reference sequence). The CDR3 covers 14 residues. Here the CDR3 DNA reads TGTGCCAGTAGTTTCTCCTTACCAAACTACGAGCAGTACTTC. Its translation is CASSFSLPNYEQYF.

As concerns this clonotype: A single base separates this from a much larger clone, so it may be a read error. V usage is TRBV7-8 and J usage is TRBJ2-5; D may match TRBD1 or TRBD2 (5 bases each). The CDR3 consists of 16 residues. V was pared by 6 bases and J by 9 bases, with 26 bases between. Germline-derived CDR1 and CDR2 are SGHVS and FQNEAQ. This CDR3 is CASRLIPGPGRQPQYF. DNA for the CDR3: TGTGCCAGCAGATTAATACCGGGACCGGGGCGTCAACCCCAGTACTTC.

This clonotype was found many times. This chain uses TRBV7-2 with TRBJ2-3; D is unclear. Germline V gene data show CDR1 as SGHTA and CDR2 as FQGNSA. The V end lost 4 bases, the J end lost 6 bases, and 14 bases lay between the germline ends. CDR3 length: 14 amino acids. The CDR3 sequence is CASSSLYSGDTQYF. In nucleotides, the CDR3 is TGTGCCAGCAGCTCACTTTATTCCGGGGATACGCAGTATTTT.

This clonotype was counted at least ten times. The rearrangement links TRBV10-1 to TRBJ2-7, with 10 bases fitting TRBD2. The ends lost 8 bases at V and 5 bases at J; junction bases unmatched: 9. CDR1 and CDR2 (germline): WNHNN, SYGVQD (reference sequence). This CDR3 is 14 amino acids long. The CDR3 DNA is TGCGCCAGCCAAACGGGGCTAGCGGGGGACGAGCAGTACTTC. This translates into CASQTGLAGDEQYF.